This paragraph covers one TCR beta chain sequence. Its antigen target is currently unknown. Base-call qualities are not available, and no considerably larger clone is one nucleotide away. This record comes from a study of blood T cell repertoires in COVID-19 (TCRdb year 2020). Turning to the overall study: Samples covering the acute and convalescent phases of COVID-19 were provided by collaborators in the United States, Italy and Spain. The material from the prospective study consisted of cDNA or gDNA derived from T cells, B-cell-depleted T cells, or PBMCs. Where available, HLA class I and class II types were obtained from metadata supplied by the sample provider rather than from assay-based typing. A de-identified subject ID, COVID-19 status, age in years and sex were almost always included in the sample metadata. The repertoires were made available in a free public database intended to serve as a resource for research on the immune response to SARS-CoV-2. The dataset comprised deeply sampled blood TCRbeta repertoires from subjects exposed to, actively infected with, or recovered from COVID-19. Samples were obtained from the ongoing ImmuneRACE study (first 160 participants) and from 1,200 or so subjects provided by 6 global collaborators.

TCRbeta CDR3 regions were amplified from genomic DNA using the immunoSEQ Assay, a bias-controlled multiplex PCR. Processing in the source paper ran as follows. Within the assay, amplification of reference gene primers was used to estimate how many nucleated cells each sample contained. To quantify the absolute abundance of each unique TCRbeta CDR3 rearrangement, sequence reads were collapsed and filtered. For each sample, productive Simpson clonality was calculated as the square root of Simpson's diversity index over productive rearrangements. TCRdb took over this immuneACCESS table, retaining in-frame rearrangements with V and J assigned. Such tables are incomplete; in checked studies, under half of the missing clones stem from an unresolved V gene, and the remainder is unexplained. That table is the source of V, J and clone size, and D and trimming were worked out from the DNA. In this sample the table shows hundreds of thousands of clones, less than 90% of which occur a single time. In total, the top ten clones hold about 7.6% of the sample.

What the research found in general, with its limitations: The quantity of clinical and demographic metadata differed by source and by participant and was supplied without curation.

One collaborating source in Seattle enrolled patients while the patients were actively infected and followed the patients over time throughout the course of disease. Collaborating institutions collected whole blood in K2EDTA tubes following their own protocols. For TCRbeta analysis, collaborator samples were shipped as frozen whole blood, as isolated PBMCs, or as DNA extracted from either sample type. CDR3 length: 16 amino acids, cysteine to phenylalanine. The DNA shown is the 48-base CDR3, in frame from base 1. Germline trimming amounts to 2 bases on V and 3 bases on J, with 3 as the count of junction bases outside the gene matches. Looking up the germline V gene (reference sequence) yields CDR1 LNHDA and CDR2 SQIVND.

In this chain, TRBV19 is recombined with TRBJ2-6; the junction holds 8 bases that match TRBD1. Material for sequencing was peripheral blood. The receptor comes from an older woman with COVID-19, enrolled during active disease. This receptor carries the CDR3 CASSIQGASGANVLTF. The sequence in DNA is TGTGCCAGTAGTATACAGGGGGCAAGTGGGGCCAACGTCCTGACTTTC.